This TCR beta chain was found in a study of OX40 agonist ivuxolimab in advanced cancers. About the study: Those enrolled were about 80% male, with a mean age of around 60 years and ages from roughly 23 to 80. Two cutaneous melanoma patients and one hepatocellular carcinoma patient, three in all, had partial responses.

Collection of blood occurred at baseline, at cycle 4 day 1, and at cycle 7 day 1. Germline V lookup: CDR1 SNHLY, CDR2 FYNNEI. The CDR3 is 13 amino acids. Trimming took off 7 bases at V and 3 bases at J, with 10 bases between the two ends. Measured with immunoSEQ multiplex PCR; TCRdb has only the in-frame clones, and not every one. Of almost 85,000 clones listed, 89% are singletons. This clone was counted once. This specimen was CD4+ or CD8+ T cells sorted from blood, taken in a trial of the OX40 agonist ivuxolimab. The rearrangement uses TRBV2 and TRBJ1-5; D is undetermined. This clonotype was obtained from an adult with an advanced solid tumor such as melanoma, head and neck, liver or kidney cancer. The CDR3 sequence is CASNPGPNQPQHF. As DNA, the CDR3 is TGTGCCAGCAACCCGGGCCCCAATCAGCCCCAGCATTTT.